The 4 T cell receptor beta chains below come from one sample, sequenced in a study of Graves' ophthalmopathy and Graves' hyperthyroidism. Beta-chain TCR CDR3 regions were amplified from RNA transcripts. RT-PCR in the first round used HTBI primers; a second-round multiplex PCR followed. TCRdb fed the multiplex PCR reads into MiXCR, producing one record per CDR3 protein. The table has about 590,000 distinct CDR3 sequences, under 40% seen once. Material: peripheral blood or thyroid tissue (not recorded which). The receptor set was obtained from an adult man with Graves' hyperthyroidism.

V usage is TRBV24-1 and J usage is TRBJ2-5; TRBD1 agrees at 9 bases. The germline gives CDR1 KGHDR, CDR2 SFDVKD. This CDR3 has 15 residues. The V and J ends lost 4 bases and 5 bases, in that order; junction bases with no gene match: 7. The CDR3 spells CATSDLGQGTETQYF. The CDR3 coding sequence is TGTGCCACCAGTGACCTGGGACAGGGAACGGAGACCCAGTACTTC.

This clonotype was seen at least ten times. This chain links TRBV20-1 with TRBJ2-6; 7 bases match TRBD1. The J segment lost 5 bases and the V segment lost 3 bases, leaving 7 bases of the junction unmatched. This CDR3 comprises 15 residues. Per germline, CDR1 DFQATT and CDR2 SNEGSKA (reference sequence). The CDR3 sequence: CSASEQGSRANVLTF. The DNA of the CDR3 is TGCAGTGCTAGCGAACAGGGGAGTCGGGCCAACGTCCTGACTTTC.

The CDR3 bases are TGCAGTGCTCGGACAGGAGTCAATCAGCCCCAGCATTTT. Translated, it gives CSARTGVNQPQHF. The chain couples TRBV20-1 to TRBJ1-5; 7 bases align to TRBD1. The CDR3 consists of 13 residues. CDR1 and CDR2 from the germline V gene are DFQATT and SNEGSKA (reference sequence). The trim removed 5 bases at V and 3 bases at J, leaving 4 bases unmatched.

There are a few counts of this clonotype. The chain combines TRBV10-3 with TRBJ2-3, with TRBD1 identical over 8 bases. The CDR3 loop spans 14 amino acids. The junction had 1 base not matched to a gene; V was cut back by 4 bases and J by 1 base. The V gene's germline CDR1 is ENHRY and CDR2 SYGVKD. In DNA, the CDR3 is TGTGCCATCAGTGGGACAGGGCGCACAGATACGCAGTATTTT. Amino acids: CAISGTGRTDTQYF.